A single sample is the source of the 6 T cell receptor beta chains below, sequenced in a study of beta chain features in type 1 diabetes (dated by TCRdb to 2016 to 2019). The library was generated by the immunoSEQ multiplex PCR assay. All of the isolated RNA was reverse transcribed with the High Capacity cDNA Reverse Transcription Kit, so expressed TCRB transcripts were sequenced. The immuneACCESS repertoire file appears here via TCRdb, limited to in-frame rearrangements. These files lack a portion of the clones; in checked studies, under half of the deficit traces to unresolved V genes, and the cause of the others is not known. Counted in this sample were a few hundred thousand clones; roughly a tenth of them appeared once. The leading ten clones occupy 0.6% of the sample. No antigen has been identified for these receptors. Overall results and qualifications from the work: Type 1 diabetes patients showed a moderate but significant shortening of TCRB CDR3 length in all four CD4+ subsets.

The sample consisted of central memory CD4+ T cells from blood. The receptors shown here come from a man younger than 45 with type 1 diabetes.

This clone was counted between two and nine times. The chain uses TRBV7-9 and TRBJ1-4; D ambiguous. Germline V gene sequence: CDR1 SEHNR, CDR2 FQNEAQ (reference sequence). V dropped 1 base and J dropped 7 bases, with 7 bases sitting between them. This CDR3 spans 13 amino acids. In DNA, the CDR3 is TGTGCCAGCAGCTTAGGAGATCCTGAAAAACTGTTTTTT. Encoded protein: CASSLGDPEKLFF.

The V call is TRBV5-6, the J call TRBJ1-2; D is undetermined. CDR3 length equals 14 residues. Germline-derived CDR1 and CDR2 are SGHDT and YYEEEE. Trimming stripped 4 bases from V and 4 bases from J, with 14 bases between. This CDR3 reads CASSPDQLLYGYTF. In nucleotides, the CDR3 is TGTGCCAGCAGCCCCGACCAACTCCTCTATGGCTACACCTTC.

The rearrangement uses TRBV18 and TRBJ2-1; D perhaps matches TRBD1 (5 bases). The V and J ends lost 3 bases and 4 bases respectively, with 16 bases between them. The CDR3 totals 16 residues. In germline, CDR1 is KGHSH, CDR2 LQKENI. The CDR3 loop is CASSPHPQQDYNEQFF. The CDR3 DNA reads TGTGCCAGCTCACCCCACCCCCAACAGGATTACAATGAGCAGTTCTTC.

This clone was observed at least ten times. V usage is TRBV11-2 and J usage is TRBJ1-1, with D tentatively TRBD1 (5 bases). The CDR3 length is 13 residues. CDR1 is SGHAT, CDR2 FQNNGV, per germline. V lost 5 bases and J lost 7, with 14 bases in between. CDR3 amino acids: CASSPQGTGEAFF. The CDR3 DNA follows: TGTGCCAGCAGCCCCCAAGGGACGGGTGAAGCTTTCTTT.

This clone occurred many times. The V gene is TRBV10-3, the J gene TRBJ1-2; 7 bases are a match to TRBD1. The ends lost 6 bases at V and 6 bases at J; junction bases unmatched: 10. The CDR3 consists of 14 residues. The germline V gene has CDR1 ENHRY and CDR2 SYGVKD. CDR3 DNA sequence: TGTGCCATCAGCCGTAACCTTGGACAGGATGGCTACACCTTC. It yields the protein CAISRNLGQDGYTF.

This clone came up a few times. Here the CDR3 reads CASSTSHRTLSYEQYF. CDR3 sequence (DNA): TGTGCCAGCTCAACTTCACACCGGACTCTCTCCTACGAGCAGTACTTC. The gene calls are TRBV18 and TRBJ2-7; tentative D call: TRBD2 (5 bases). The ends were cut back, 5 bases at V and 0 bases at J, with 17 bases in the middle. This CDR3 contains 16 residues. Germline loops: CDR1 KGHSH, CDR2 LQKENI.